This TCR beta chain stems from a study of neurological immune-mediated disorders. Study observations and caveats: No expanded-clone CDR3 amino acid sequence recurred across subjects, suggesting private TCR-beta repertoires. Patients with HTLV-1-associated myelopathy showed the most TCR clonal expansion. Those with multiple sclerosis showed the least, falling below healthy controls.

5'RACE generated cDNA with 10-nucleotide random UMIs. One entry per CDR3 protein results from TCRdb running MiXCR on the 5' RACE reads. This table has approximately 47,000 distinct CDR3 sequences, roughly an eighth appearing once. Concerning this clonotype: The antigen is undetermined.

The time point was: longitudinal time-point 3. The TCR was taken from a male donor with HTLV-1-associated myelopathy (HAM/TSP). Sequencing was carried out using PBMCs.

CDR3 region: CASMTSGGPSYEQYF. CDR3 coding DNA: TGTGCCAGCATGACTAGCGGGGGACCCTCCTACGAGCAGTACTTC. The chain carries TRBV6-6 and TRBJ2-7; 12 bases are a match to TRBD2. J gave up 0 bases and V 7 bases, and 4 bases lay outside the gene matches. The CDR3 contains 15 residues. Per germline, CDR1 MNHNY and CDR2 SVGAGI (reference sequence).